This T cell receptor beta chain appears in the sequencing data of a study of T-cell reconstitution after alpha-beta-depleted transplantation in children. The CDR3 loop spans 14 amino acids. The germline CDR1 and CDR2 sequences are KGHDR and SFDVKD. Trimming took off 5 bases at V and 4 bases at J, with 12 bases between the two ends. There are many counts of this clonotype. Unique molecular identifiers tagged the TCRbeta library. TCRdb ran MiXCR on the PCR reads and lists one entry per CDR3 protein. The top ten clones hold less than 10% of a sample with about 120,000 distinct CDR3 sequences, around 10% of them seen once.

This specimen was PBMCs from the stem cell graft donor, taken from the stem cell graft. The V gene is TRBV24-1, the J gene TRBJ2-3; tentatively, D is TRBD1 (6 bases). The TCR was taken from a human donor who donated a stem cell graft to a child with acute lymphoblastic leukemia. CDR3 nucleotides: TGTGCCACCAGTGGCACAACAGGGTCAGATACGCAGTATTTT. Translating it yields CATSGTTGSDTQYF.